The source of this T cell receptor (beta chain) is a study of control samples from healthy donors and cancer patients (dated by TCRdb to the early 2020s). Spanning cysteine to phenylalanine, the CDR3 consists of 15 amino acids. Only the CDR3 region is kept as DNA, spanning 45 bases read in frame from base 1. As encoded in the germline V gene (reference sequence), CDR1 is SGHNT while CDR2 is YYREEE. V and J lose 2 bases and 4 bases, and a span of 10 bases separates them. With regard to this clone: The antigen it binds to is not known. Per-base qualities were not stored, and no clone one base away is much larger.

The library was built by means of the immunoSEQ multiplex PCR assay. Entries here come from immuneACCESS through TCRdb and include only in-frame sequences with V and J called. Some clones fail to appear in such tables; in the studies checked, an unresolved V gene covers under half of the shortfall, and the cause of the remainder is unknown. Within this sample are about 150,000 clones, with approximately 93% of them counted one time only. The ten largest clones take up 5.8% of the sample. This sequence originates from a man aged 18 to 35 in good health. The chain is assembled from TRBV5-4 and TRBJ1-6, and TRBD1 may be the D gene, going by 6 matching bases. The sequenced material came from blood. The CDR3 is CASSFDRLYNSPLHF. The DNA sequence follows: TGTGCCAGCAGCTTCGACAGGCTTTATAATTCACCCCTCCACTTT.